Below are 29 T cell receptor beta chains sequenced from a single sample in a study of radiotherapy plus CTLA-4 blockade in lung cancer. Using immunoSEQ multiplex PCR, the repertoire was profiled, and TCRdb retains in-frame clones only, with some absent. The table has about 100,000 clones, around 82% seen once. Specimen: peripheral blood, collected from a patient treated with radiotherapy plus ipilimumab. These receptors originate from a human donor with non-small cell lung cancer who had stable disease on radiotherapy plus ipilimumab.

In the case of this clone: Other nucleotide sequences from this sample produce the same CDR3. CDR3 amino acids: CASSLAGTGTYEQYF. CDR3 DNA: TGCGCCAGCAGCTTGGCCGGGACAGGGACGTACGAGCAGTACTTC. The chain employs TRBV5-1 and TRBJ2-7; the match to TRBD1 covers 9 bases. This CDR3 contains 15 residues. V lost 0 bases and J lost 4; bases outside the gene matches: 5. Germline V gene data show CDR1 as SGHRS and CDR2 as YFSETQ.

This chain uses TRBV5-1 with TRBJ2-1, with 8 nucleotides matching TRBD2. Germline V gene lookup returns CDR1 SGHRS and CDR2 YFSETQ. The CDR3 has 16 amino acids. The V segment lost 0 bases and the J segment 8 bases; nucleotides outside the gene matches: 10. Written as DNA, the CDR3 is TGCGCCAGCAGCTTGGCCTGGCGGGAGGATAGGCATGAGCAGTTCTTC. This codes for CASSLAWREDRHEQFF.

In nucleotides, the CDR3 is TGTGCCAGCATAGTCGGCGGGGGCGGGGAGCAGTACTTC. It is translated as CASIVGGGGEQYF. V gene TRBV2 combines with J gene TRBJ2-7; D may be TRBD2 (7 bases). Germline V gene lookup returns CDR1 SNHLY and CDR2 FYNNEI. V lost 7 bases and J lost 7, with 17 bases in between. The CDR3 loop spans 13 amino acids.

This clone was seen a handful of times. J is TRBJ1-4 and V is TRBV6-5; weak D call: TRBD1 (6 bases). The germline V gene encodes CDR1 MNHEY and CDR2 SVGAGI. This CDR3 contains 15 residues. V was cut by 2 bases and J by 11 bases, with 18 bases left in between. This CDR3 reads CASSYTNRATDKLFF. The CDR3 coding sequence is TGTGCCAGCAGTTACACTAACAGGGCAACGGATAAACTGTTTTTT.

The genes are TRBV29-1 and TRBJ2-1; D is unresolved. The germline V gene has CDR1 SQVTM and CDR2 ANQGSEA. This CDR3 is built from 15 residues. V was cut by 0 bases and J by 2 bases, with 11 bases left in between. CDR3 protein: CSVEDSLRTYNEQFF. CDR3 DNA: TGCAGCGTTGAAGACAGCCTGAGGACCTACAATGAGCAGTTCTTC.

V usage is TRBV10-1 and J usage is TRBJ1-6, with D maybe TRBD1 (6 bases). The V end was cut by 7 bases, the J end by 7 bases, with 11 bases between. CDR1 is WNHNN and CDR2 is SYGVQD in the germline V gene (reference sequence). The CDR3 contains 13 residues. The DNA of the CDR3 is TGCGCCAGCAAGCGGGACAACAATTCACCCCTCCACTTT. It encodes CASKRDNNSPLHF.

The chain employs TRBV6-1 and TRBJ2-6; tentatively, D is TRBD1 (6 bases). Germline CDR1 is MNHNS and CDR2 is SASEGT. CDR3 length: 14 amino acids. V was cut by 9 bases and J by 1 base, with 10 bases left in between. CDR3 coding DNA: TGTGCCAGTTCAGGGGAGTCTGGGGCCAACGTCCTGACTTTC. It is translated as CASSGESGANVLTF.

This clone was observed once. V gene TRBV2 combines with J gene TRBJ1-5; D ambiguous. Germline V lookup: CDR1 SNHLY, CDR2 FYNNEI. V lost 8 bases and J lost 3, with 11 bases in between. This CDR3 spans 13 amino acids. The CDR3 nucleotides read TGTGCCAGCGTGGAAATTTTCAATCAGCCCCAGCATTTT. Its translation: CASVEIFNQPQHF.

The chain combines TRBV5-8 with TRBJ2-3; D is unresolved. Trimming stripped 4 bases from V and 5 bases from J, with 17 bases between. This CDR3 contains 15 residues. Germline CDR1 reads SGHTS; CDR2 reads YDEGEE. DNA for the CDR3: TGTGCCAGCAGCCTTGGGTCTAACATGGGAGATACGCAGTATTTT. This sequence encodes CASSLGSNMGDTQYF.

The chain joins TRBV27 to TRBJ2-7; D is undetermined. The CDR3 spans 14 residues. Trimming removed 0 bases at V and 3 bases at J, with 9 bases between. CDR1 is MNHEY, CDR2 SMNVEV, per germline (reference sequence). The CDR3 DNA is TGTGCCAGCAGTTTATCGGTCGGAGACTACGAGCAGTACTTC. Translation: CASSLSVGDYEQYF.

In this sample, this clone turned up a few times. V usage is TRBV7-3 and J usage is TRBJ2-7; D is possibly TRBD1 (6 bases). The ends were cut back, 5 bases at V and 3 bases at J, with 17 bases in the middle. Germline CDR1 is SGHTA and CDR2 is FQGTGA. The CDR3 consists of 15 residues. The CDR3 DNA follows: TGTGCCAGCAGCGACAACAGGGCAGGGGACTACGAGCAGTACTTC. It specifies CASSDNRAGDYEQYF.

The CDR3, as DNA: TGCGCCAGCAGCTTAACACAACCCCTAGCGGGAGGTCGGAATGAGCAGTTCTTC. Translated, it gives CASSLTQPLAGGRNEQFF. The chain couples TRBV5-1 to TRBJ2-1, with 11 positions matching TRBD2. V shed 2 bases and J 7 bases; nucleotides not matched to a gene: 14. The V gene's germline CDR1 is SGHRS and CDR2 YFSETQ. CDR3 length: 18 residues. Drawing the rest from reference TRBV5-1 and TRBJ2-1, the complete variable domain is KAGVTQTPRYLIKTRGQQVTLSCSPISGHRSVSWYQQTPGQGLQFLFEYFSETQRNKGNFPGRFSGRQFSNSRSEMNVSTLELGDSALYLCASSLTQPLAGGRNEQFFGPGTRLTVL.

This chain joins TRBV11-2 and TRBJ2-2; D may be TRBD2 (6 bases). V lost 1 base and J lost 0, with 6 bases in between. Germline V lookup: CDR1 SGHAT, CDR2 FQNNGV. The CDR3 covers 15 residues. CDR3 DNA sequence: TGTGCCAGCAGCTTAGGGAGGGCGAACACCGGGGAGCTGTTTTTT. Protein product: CASSLGRANTGELFF.

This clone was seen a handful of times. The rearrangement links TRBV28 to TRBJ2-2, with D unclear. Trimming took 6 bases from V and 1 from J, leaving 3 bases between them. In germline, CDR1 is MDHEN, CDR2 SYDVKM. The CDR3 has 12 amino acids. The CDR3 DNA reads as TGTGCCAGCAGGGGGAACACCGGGGAGCTGTTTTTT. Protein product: CASRGNTGELFF.

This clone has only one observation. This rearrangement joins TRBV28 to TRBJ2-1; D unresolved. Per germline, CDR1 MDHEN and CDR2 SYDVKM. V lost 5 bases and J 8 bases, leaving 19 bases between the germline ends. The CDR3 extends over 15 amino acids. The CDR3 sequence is CASSPSGVALYEQFF. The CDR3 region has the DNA TGTGCCAGCAGTCCCTCGGGCGTCGCCCTTTATGAGCAGTTCTTC.

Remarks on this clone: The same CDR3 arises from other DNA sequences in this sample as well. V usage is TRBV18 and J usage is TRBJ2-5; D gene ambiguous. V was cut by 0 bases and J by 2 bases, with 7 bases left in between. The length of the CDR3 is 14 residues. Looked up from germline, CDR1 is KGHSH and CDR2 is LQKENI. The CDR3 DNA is TGTGCCAGCTCACCACCTGGCCGACAAGAGACCCAGTACTTC. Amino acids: CASSPPGRQETQYF.

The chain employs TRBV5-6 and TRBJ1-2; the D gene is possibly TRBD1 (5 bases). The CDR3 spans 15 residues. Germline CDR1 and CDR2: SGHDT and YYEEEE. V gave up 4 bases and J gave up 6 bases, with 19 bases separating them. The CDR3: CASSPRQGSDDGYTF. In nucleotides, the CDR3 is TGTGCCAGCAGCCCCCGGCAGGGCTCGGACGATGGCTACACCTTC.

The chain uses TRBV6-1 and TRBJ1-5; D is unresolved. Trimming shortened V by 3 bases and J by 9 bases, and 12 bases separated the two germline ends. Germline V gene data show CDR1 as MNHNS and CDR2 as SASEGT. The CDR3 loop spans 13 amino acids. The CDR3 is CASSDPKVGPQHF. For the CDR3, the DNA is TGTGCCAGCAGTGACCCCAAAGTGGGGCCCCAGCATTTT.

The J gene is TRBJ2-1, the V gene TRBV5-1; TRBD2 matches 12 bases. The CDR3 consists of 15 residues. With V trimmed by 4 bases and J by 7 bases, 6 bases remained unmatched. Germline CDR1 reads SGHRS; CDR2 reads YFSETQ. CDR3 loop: CASSPTSGRGNEQFF. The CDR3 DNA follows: TGCGCCAGCAGCCCGACTAGCGGGAGAGGTAATGAGCAGTTCTTC.

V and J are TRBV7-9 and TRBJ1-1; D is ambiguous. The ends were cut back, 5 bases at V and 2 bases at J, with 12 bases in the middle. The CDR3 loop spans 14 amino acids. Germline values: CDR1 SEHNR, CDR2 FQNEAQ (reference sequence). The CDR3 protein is CASSLTTVNTEAFF. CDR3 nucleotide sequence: TGTGCCAGCAGCCTGACAACGGTAAACACTGAAGCTTTCTTT.

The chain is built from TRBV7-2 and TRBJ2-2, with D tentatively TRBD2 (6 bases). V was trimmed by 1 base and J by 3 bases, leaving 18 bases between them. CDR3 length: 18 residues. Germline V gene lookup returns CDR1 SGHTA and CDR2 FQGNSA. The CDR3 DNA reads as TGTGCCAGCAGCTTAGGGGCCCTTTGGACTACCGACACCGGGGAGCTGTTTTTT. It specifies CASSLGALWTTDTGELFF.

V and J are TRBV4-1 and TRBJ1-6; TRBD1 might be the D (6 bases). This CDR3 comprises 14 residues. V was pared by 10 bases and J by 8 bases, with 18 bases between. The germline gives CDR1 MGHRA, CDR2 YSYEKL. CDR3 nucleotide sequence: TGCGCCACCCAGGGCACAGGGAACGATTCACCCCTCCACTTT. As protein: CATQGTGNDSPLHF.

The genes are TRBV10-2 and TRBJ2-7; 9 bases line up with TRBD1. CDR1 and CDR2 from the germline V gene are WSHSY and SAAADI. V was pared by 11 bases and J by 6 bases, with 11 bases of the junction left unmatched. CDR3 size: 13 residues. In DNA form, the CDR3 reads TGCGCCGCCCGCGGGACAGGGAGTCGCGAGCAGTACTTC. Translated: CAARGTGSREQYF.

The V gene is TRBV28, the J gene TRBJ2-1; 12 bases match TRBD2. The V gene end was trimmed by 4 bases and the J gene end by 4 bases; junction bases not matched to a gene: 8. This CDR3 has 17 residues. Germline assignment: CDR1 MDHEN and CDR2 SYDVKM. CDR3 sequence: CASSSYGLAGLYNEQFF. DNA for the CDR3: TGTGCCAGCAGTTCATATGGACTAGCGGGGCTTTACAATGAGCAGTTCTTC.

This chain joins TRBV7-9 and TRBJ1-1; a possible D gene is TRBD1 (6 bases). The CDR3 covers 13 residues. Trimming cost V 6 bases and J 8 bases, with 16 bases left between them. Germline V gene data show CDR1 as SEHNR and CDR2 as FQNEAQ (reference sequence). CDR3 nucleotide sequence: TGTGCCAGCAGAATAGGTGGGGGGGCCGAAGCTTTCTTT. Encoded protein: CASRIGGGAEAFF.

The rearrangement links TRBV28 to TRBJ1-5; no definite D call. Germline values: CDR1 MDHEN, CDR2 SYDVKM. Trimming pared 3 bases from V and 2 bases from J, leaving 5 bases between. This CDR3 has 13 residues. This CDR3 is CASSFPGNQPQHF. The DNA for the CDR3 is TGTGCCAGCAGTTTCCCGGGCAATCAGCCCCAGCATTTT.

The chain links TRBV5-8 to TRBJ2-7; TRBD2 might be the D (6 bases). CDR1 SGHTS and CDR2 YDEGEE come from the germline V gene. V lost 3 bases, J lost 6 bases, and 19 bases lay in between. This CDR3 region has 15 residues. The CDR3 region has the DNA TGTGCCAGCAGCTCCCTGATGGGGAGGATGGGCGAGCAGTACTTC. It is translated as CASSSLMGRMGEQYF.

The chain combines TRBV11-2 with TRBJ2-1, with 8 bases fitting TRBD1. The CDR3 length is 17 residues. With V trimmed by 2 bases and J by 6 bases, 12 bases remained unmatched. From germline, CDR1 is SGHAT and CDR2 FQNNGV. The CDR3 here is CASSLNARTGRINEQFF. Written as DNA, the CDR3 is TGTGCCAGCAGCTTAAACGCCCGGACAGGGCGAATCAATGAGCAGTTCTTC.

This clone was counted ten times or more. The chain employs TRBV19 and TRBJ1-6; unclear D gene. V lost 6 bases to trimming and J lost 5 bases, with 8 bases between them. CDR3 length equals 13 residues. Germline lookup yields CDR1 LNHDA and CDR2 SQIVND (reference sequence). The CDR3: CASRQVDNSPLHF. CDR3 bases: TGTGCCAGTAGGCAGGTGGATAATTCACCCCTCCACTTT. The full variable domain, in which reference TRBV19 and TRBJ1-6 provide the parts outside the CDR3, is DGGITQSPKYLFRKEGQNVTLSCEQNLNHDAMYWYRQDPGQGLRLIYYSQIVNDFQKGDIAEGYSVSREKKESFPLTVTSAQKNPTAFYLCASRQVDNSPLHFGNGTRLTVT.